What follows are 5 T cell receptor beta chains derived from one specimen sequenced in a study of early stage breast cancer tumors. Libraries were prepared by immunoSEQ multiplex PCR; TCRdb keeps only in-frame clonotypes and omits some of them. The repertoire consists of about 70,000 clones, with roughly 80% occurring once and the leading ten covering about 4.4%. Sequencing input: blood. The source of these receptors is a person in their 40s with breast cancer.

For the CDR3, the DNA is TGTGCCATCAGTGATTTGGGGGGCGGATCCTACGAGCAGTACTTC. Translation: CAISDLGGGSYEQYF. V and J are TRBV10-3 and TRBJ2-7; possibly TRBD1 or TRBD2 for D (6 bases each). The germline V gene encodes CDR1 ENHRY and CDR2 SYGVKD. Between the trimmed V and J ends, which lost 3 bases and 1 base, there was a span of 13 bases. CDR3 length: 15 amino acids.

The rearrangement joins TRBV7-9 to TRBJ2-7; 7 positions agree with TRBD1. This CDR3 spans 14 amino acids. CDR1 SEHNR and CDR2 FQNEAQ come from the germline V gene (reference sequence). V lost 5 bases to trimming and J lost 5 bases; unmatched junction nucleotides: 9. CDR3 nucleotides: TGTGCCAGCAGCCTATCACAGACAGGGCACGAGCAGTACTTC. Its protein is CASSLSQTGHEQYF.

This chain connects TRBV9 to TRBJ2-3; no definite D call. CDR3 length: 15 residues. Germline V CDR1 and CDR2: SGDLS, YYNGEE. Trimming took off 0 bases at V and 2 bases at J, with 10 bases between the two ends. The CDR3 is CASSVARQLTDTQYF. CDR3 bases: TGTGCCAGCAGCGTAGCCAGACAACTCACAGATACGCAGTATTTT.

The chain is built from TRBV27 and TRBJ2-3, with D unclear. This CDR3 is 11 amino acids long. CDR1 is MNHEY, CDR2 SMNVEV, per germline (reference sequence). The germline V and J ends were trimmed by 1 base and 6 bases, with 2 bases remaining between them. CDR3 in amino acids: CASSLFDTQYF. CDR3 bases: TGTGCCAGCAGTTTATTCGATACGCAGTATTTT.

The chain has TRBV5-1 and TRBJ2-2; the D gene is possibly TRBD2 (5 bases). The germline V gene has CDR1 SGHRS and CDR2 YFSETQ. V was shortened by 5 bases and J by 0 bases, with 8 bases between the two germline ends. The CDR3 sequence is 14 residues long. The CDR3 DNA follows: TGCGCCAGCAGTGTACTAGCGAACACCGGGGAGCTGTTTTTT. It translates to CASSVLANTGELFF.